Below, 20 T cell receptor beta chains from the same sample are listed, as sequenced in a study of regulatory T cells in long-lasting Graves disease. Arm-PCR with iRepertoire HTBI primers amplified the CDR3 regions for these TCR beta libraries. TCRdb itself ran the multiplex PCR reads through MiXCR, one entry per CDR3 protein. The table has about 440,000 distinct CDR3 sequences, 15% to 20% seen once. Time point here: newly diagnosed GD, antithyroid drugs for less than 3 months. Extracted PBMC RNA gave rise to the TCR library. These same data were also listed under a study on T cells in Graves' hyperthyroidism and ophthalmopathy.

This sample comprised peripheral blood mononuclear cells (PBMCs), obtained at new diagnosis, from a patient treated with antithyroid drugs. Receptors were obtained from a woman aged 30 to 39 with Graves disease.

This clonotype showed up many times. The V and J genes are TRBV6-5 and TRBJ1-4; unclear D gene. Trimming pared 2 bases from V and 5 bases from J, leaving 12 bases between. Per germline, CDR1 MNHEY and CDR2 SVGAGI. CDR3 length: 15 amino acids. This chain's CDR3 is CASSYGGRRNEKLFF. The CDR3, as DNA: TGTGCCAGCAGTTACGGCGGACGGCGGAATGAAAAACTGTTTTTT.

The chain employs TRBV10-2 and TRBJ2-5, with 13 bases lining up with TRBD2. The CDR3 has 17 amino acids. Germline CDR1 WSHSY, CDR2 SAAADI. V gave up 3 bases and J gave up 3 bases; unmatched junction bases: 7. In DNA, the CDR3 is TGCGCCAGCAGTGATCGGGGGACTAGCGGGATCGAAGAGACCCAGTACTTC. As protein: CASSDRGTSGIEETQYF.

In this sample, this clonotype turned up many times. The chain employs TRBV7-8 and TRBJ1-4; no clear D gene. CDR3 size: 16 residues. Deletions cut 5 bases from V and 6 bases from J, with 19 bases between. Germline V gene data show CDR1 as SGHVS and CDR2 as FQNEAQ. The CDR3 region has the DNA TGTGCCAGCAGCCCCTTCGGAGGGCCCAACGATGAAAAACTGTTTTTT. This codes for CASSPFGGPNDEKLFF.

This clonotype was observed a handful of times. This rearrangement joins TRBV27 to TRBJ2-7; D ambiguous. Looked up from germline, CDR1 is MNHEY and CDR2 is SMNVEV (reference sequence). V lost 6 bases to trimming and J lost 2 bases, with 14 bases between them. This CDR3 comprises 14 residues. The CDR3 sequence is CASSHHLGTYEQYF. The CDR3 bases are TGTGCCAGCAGCCACCATCTAGGGACCTACGAGCAGTACTTC.

This clonotype has a count of ten or more. The chain has TRBV18 and TRBJ2-7; perhaps TRBD2 as D (5 bases). The CDR3 extends over 14 amino acids. Germline CDR1 is KGHSH and CDR2 is LQKENI. V was pared by 3 bases and J by 3 bases, with 12 bases between. For the CDR3, the DNA is TGTGCCAGCTCACCTGGTTCGGGAAACTACGAGCAGTACTTC. Translating gives CASSPGSGNYEQYF.

The chain has TRBV20-1 and TRBJ2-2, with D tentatively TRBD2 (6 bases). The CDR3 is made up of 14 amino acids. Germline values: CDR1 DFQATT, CDR2 SNEGSKA (reference sequence). V lost 6 bases and J 0 bases, leaving 11 bases between the germline ends. The chain's CDR3 is CSADGGPNTGELFF. In nucleotides, the CDR3 is TGCAGTGCCGACGGGGGACCGAACACCGGGGAGCTGTTTTTT.

This chain uses TRBV4-3 with TRBJ2-3, with no clear D. The CDR3 has 14 residues. The germline gives CDR1 LGHNA, CDR2 YSLEER. Between the trimmed V and J ends, which lost 2 bases and 5 bases, there was a span of 11 bases. The CDR3 DNA reads as TGCGCCAGCAGCCAAAGCTATTCAGGAGATACGCAGTATTTT. It encodes CASSQSYSGDTQYF.

At least ten counts were recorded for this clonotype. The genes are TRBV20-1 and TRBJ1-1; D remains ambiguous. Looked up from germline, CDR1 is DFQATT and CDR2 is SNEGSKA (reference sequence). Trimming shortened V by 1 base and J by 2 bases, and 17 bases separated the two germline ends. CDR3 length equals 16 residues. CDR3 residues: CSARGGHLGLNTEAFF. CDR3 nucleotide sequence: TGCAGTGCTAGAGGCGGTCATCTCGGGCTCAACACTGAAGCTTTCTTT.

This chain connects TRBV20-1 to TRBJ1-2; D is undetermined. The V end lost 0 bases, the J end lost 1 base, and 0 bases lay between the germline ends. The CDR3 loop spans 11 amino acids. Per germline, CDR1 DFQATT and CDR2 SNEGSKA (reference sequence). CDR3 bases: TGCAGTGCTAGAGATAACTATGGCTACACCTTC. Its protein product is CSARDNYGYTF.

This clonotype was counted many times. The V and J genes are TRBV7-9 and TRBJ2-7; TRBD2 matches 9 bases. The J segment lost 5 bases and the V segment lost 5 bases, leaving 10 bases of the junction unmatched. The CDR3 is 15 residues long. Germline values: CDR1 SEHNR, CDR2 FQNEAQ (reference sequence). The CDR3 protein is CASSPRTSAFHEQYF. CDR3 DNA sequence: TGTGCCAGCAGCCCGCGGACTAGCGCTTTCCACGAGCAGTACTTC. The full variable domain, completed using reference TRBV7-9 and TRBJ2-7, is DTGVSQNPRHKITKRGQNVTFRCDPISEHNRLYWYRQTLGQGPEFLTYFQNEAQLEKSRLLSDRFSAERPKGSFSTLEIQRTEQGDSAMYLCASSPRTSAFHEQYFGPGTRLTVT.

The V gene is TRBV15, the J gene TRBJ2-1; 15 bases map to TRBD2. Trimming removed 11 bases from V and 9 bases from J; junction bases left unmatched: 11. The CDR3 spans 15 residues. Per the germline V gene, CDR1 is LNHNV and CDR2 is YYDKDF (reference sequence). DNA for the CDR3: TGTGCCGCGGGGGGACTAGCGGGAGGCCGGGGTGAGCAGTTCTTC. Translated, it gives CAAGGLAGGRGEQFF.

The chain joins TRBV4-1 to TRBJ2-5, with D perhaps matching TRBD1 (6 bases). V was pared by 2 bases and J by 4 bases, with 17 bases between. Germline V gives CDR1 MGHRA, CDR2 YSYEKL. This CDR3 has 16 residues. This CDR3 reads CASSQSIQGNIETQYF. The CDR3 DNA sequence: TGCGCCAGCAGCCAATCAATACAGGGAAATATAGAGACCCAGTACTTC.

This clonotype has at least ten counts. The V call is TRBV2, the J call TRBJ2-4; D remains unclear. Per the germline V gene, CDR1 is SNHLY and CDR2 is FYNNEI. V gave up 3 bases and J gave up 9 bases, with 9 bases separating them. The CDR3 extends over 12 amino acids. The CDR3: CASSDPPGIQYF. For the CDR3, the DNA is TGTGCCAGCAGTGACCCCCCGGGCATTCAGTACTTC.

This clonotype was observed many times. The chain links TRBV12-3 or TRBV12-4 to TRBJ2-7; D gene uncertain. The CDR3 length is 13 residues. The germline V and J ends were trimmed by 6 bases and 5 bases, with 14 bases remaining between them. CDR3 sequence reads: CASSLPLPNEQYF. CDR3 coding DNA: TGTGCCAGCAGCCTCCCCCTCCCGAACGAGCAGTACTTC.

In this sample, this clonotype turned up many times. The rearrangement uses TRBV12-3 or TRBV12-4 and TRBJ2-7; possible D gene TRBD1, 5 bases. The CDR3 has 12 residues. The CDR3 DNA follows: TGTGCGTCAGGGAATTTCGGCTACGAGCAGTACTTC. It encodes CASGNFGYEQYF.

The table lists this clonotype with many counts. The chain is built from TRBV27 and TRBJ1-1; the D gene is possibly TRBD1 (6 bases). Trimming shortened V by 10 bases and J by 3 bases, and 9 bases separated the two germline ends. CDR1 and CDR2 (germline): MNHEY, SMNVEV (reference sequence). This CDR3 is built from 11 residues. CDR3 DNA sequence: TGTGCCACCAGGGGTTACACTGAAGCTTTCTTT. It encodes CATRGYTEAFF.

In this sample, this clonotype turned up many times. This rearrangement joins TRBV18 to TRBJ2-5; no definite D call. The ends were cut back, 3 bases at V and 1 base at J, with 3 bases in the middle. Per the germline V gene, CDR1 is KGHSH and CDR2 is LQKENI. The CDR3 is 12 residues long. Here the CDR3 DNA reads TGTGCCAGCTCACCTCCCCAAGAGACCCAGTACTTC. It codes for CASSPPQETQYF. The complete variable domain, with remaining parts taken from reference TRBV18 and TRBJ2-5, reads NAGVMQNPRHLVRRRGQEARLRCSPMKGHSHVYWYRQLPEEGLKFMVYLQKENIIDESGMPKERFSAEFPKEGPSILRIQQVVRGDSAAYFCASSPPQETQYFGPGTRLLVL.

At least ten counts were recorded for this clonotype. The rearrangement uses TRBV30 and TRBJ2-4; 8 bases fit TRBD2. With V trimmed by 0 bases and J by 8 bases, 6 bases remained unmatched. Germline V lookup: CDR1 GTSNPN, CDR2 SVGIG (reference sequence). The CDR3 spans 14 residues. CDR3 residues: CAWSVRGGKYIQYF. The CDR3 DNA reads TGTGCCTGGAGTGTACGGGGGGGGAAGTACATTCAGTACTTC.

A few counts support this clonotype. The CDR3: CASSRRATTDTQYF. CDR3 nucleotides: TGTGCCAGCAGTCGGCGGGCGACCACAGATACGCAGTATTTT. The rearrangement links TRBV6-1 to TRBJ2-3; TRBD2 might be the D (5 bases). CDR3 length: 14 amino acids. Germline V gene data show CDR1 as MNHNS and CDR2 as SASEGT. Trimming removed 5 bases at V and 2 bases at J, with 11 bases between.

The table lists this clonotype with many counts. The chain links TRBV5-1 to TRBJ2-5; 8 positions match TRBD1. V was clipped by 3 bases and J by 4 bases; unmatched bases: 5. CDR1 and CDR2 (germline): SGHRS, YFSETQ. The CDR3 is 14 residues long. The CDR3 spells CASSYGQGRETQYF. The CDR3 bases are TGCGCCAGCAGCTATGGACAGGGAAGAGAGACCCAGTACTTC.